The subject of this entry is one T cell receptor (beta chain). The table came from immunoSEQ multiplex PCR; TCRdb's copy has only in-frame clones and leaves some out. The table lists 65,000 to 90,000 clones, about 90% of them singletons. The sample comes from a study of control samples from healthy donors and cancer patients. The V gene's germline CDR1 is SGHRS and CDR2 YFSETQ. V lost 4 bases, J lost 1 base, and 17 bases lay in between. This CDR3 spans 16 amino acids. The sequence came from a man aged 45-60 years in good health. The sample taken for sequencing was blood. The genes are TRBV5-1 and TRBJ1-1, with D possibly matching TRBD1 (5 bases). Here the CDR3 DNA reads TGCGCCAGCAGCCGCGAAGGGGACCAACGGAACACTGAAGCTTTCTTT. It yields the protein CASSREGDQRNTEAFF.